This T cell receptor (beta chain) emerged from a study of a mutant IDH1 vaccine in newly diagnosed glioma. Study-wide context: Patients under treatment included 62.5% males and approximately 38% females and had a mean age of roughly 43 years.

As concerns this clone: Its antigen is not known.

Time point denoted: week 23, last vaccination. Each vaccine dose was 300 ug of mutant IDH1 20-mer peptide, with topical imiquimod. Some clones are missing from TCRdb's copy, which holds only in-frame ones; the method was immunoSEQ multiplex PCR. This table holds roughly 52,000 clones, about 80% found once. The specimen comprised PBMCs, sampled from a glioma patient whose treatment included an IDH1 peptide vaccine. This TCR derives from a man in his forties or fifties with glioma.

The CDR3 protein is CASSVGASWYTGELFF. For the CDR3, the DNA is TGTGCCAGCAGCGTGGGGGCTAGCTGGTACACCGGGGAGCTGTTTTTT. The J gene is TRBJ2-2, the V gene TRBV9; D possibly corresponds to TRBD1 (6 bases). Deletions cut 2 bases from V and 3 bases from J, with 14 bases between. The CDR3 is 16 residues long. Germline V CDR1 and CDR2: SGDLS, YYNGEE. The entire variable domain, with the rest obtained from reference TRBV9 and TRBJ2-2, is as follows: DSGVTQTPKHLITATGQRVTLRCSPRSGDLSVYWYQQSLDQGLQFLIQYYNGEERAKGNILERFSAQQFPDLHSELNLSSLELGDSALYFCASSVGASWYTGELFFGEGSRLTVL.